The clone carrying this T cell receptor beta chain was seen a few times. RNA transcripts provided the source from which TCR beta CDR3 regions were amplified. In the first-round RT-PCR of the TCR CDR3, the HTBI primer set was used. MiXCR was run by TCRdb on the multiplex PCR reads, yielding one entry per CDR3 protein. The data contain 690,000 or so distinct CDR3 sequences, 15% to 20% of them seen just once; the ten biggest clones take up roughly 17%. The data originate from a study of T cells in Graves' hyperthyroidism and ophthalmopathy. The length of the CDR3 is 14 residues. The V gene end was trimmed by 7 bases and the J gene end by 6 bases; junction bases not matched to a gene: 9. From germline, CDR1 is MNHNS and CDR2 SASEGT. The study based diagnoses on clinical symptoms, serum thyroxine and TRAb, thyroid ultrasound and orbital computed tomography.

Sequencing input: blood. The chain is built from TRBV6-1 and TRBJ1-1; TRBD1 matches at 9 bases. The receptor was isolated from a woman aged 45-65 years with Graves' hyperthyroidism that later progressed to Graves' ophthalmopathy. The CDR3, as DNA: TGTGCCAGCACCTACCGGGACAGGGACTCTGAAGCTTTCTTT. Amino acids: CASTYRDRDSEAFF.